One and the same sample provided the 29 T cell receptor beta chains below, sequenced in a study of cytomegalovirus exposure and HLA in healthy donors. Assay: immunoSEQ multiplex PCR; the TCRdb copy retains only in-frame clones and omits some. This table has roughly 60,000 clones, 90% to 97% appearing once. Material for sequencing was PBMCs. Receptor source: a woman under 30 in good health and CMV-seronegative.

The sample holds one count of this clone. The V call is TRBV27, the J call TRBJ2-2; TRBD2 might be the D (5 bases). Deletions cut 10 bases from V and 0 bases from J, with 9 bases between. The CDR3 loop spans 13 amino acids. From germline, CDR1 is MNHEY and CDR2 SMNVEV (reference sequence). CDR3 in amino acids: CATLAPNTGELFF. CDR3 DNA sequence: TGTGCCACCCTAGCCCCGAACACCGGGGAGCTGTTTTTT.

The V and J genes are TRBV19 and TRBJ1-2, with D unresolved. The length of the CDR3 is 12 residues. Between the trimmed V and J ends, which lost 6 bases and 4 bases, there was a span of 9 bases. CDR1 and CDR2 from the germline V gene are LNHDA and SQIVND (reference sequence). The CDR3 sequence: CASREGGYGYTF. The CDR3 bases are TGTGCCAGTAGGGAGGGTGGCTATGGCTACACCTTC. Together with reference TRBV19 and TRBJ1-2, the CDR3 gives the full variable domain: DGGITQSPKYLFRKEGQNVTLSCEQNLNHDAMYWYRQDPGQGLRLIYYSQIVNDFQKGDIAEGYSVSREKKESFPLTVTSAQKNPTAFYLCASREGGYGYTFGSGTRLTVV.

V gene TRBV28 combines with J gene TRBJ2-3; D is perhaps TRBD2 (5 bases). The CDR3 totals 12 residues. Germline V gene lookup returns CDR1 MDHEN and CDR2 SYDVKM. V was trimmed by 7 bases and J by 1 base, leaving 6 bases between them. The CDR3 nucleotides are TGTGCCAGCAAGGAGGGCACAGATACGCAGTATTTT. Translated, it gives CASKEGTDTQYF.

CDR3 sequence (DNA): TGTGCCAGCAGCTTTTTCGCCGCGCCCACTGAAGCTTTCTTT. Its protein is CASSFFAAPTEAFF. The chain links TRBV7-9 to TRBJ1-1, with D unresolved. Germline loops: CDR1 SEHNR, CDR2 FQNEAQ (reference sequence). V was shortened by 3 bases and J by 4 bases, with 12 bases between the two germline ends. The CDR3 has 14 amino acids.

CDR3 residues: CASRRTDYGYTF. In nucleotides, the CDR3 is TGTGCCAGCAGGCGGACAGACTATGGCTACACCTTC. This chain joins TRBV2 and TRBJ1-2, with D maybe TRBD1 (6 bases). The CDR3 spans 12 residues. Trimming pared 6 bases from V and 3 bases from J, leaving 8 bases between. The germline V gene has CDR1 SNHLY and CDR2 FYNNEI.

CDR3 sequence reads: CASSASGGNTGELFF. Here the CDR3 DNA reads TGCGCCAGCTCGGCTAGCGGAGGGAACACCGGGGAGCTGTTTTTT. The chain is built from TRBV5-1 and TRBJ2-2; the match to TRBD2 covers 7 bases. Germline-derived CDR1 and CDR2 are SGHRS and YFSETQ. This CDR3 is 15 amino acids long. After removal of 7 bases from V and 1 base from J, the junction contained 7 bases not matched to a gene.

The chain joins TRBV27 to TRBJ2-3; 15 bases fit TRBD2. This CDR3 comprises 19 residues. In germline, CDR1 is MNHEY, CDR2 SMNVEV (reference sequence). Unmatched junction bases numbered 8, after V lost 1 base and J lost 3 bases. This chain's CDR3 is CASSLYGWTSGRETDTQYF. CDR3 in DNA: TGTGCCAGCAGTTTATACGGGTGGACTAGCGGGAGGGAAACAGATACGCAGTATTTT.

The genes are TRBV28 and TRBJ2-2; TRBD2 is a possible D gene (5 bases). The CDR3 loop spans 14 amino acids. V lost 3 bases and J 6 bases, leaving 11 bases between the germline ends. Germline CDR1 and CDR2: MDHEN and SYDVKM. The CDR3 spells CASSFGLSAGELFF. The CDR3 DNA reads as TGTGCCAGCAGTTTTGGACTTAGCGCCGGGGAGCTGTTTTTT.

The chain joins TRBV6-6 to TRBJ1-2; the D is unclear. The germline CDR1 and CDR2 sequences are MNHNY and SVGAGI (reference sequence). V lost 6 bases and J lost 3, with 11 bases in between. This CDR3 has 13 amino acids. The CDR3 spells CASRVPRDYGYTF. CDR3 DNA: TGTGCCAGCAGGGTCCCTCGGGACTATGGCTACACCTTC.

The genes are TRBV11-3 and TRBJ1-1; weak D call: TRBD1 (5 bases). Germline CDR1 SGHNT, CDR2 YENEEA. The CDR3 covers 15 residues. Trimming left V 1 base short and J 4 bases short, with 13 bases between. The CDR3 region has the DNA TGTGCCAGCAGCTTAGGTCGGGGGTTGGGCACTGAAGCTTTCTTT. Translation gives CASSLGRGLGTEAFF.

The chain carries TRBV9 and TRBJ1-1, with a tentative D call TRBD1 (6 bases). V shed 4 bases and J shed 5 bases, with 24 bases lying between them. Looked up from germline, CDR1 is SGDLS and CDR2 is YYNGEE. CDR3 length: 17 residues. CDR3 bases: TGTGCCAGCAGCCCCCAGCAGGGGAGGGACTTGGGGACTGAAGCTTTCTTT. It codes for CASSPQQGRDLGTEAFF.

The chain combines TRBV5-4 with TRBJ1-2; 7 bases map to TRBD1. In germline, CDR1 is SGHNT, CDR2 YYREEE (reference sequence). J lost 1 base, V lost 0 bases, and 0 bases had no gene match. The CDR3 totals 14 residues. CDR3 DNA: TGTGCCAGCAGCTTGGGACAGGGTAACTATGGCTACACCTTC. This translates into CASSLGQGNYGYTF.

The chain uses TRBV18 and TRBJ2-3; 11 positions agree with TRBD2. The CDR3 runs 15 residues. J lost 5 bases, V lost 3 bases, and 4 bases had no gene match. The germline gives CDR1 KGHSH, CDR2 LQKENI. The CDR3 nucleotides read TGTGCCAGCTCACCGGGACTAGCGGAACTAGATACGCAGTATTTT. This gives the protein CASSPGLAELDTQYF.

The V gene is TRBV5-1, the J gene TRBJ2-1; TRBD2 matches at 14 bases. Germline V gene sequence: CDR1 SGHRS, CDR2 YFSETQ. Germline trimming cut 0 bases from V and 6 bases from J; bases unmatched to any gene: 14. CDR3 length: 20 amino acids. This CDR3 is CASSLAPGLAGARALNEQFF. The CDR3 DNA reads TGCGCCAGCAGCTTGGCCCCGGGACTAGCGGGGGCCCGGGCCCTCAATGAGCAGTTCTTC.

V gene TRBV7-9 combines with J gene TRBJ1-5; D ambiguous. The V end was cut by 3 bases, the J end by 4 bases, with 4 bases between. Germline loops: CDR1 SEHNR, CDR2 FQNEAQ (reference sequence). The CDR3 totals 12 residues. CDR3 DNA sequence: TGTGCCAGCAGCTTCCCAAATCAGCCCCAGCATTTT. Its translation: CASSFPNQPQHF.

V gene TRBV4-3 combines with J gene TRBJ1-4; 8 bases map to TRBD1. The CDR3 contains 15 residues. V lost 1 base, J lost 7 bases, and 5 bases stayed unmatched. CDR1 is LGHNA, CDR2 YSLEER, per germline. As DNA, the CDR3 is TGCGCCAGCAGCCAAGTCCCAGGACAGGGTGAAAAACTGTTTTTT. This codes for CASSQVPGQGEKLFF.

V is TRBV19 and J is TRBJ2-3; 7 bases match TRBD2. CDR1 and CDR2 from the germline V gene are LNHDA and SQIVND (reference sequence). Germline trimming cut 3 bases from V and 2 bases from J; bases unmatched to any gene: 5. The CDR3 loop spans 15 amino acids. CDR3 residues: CASSMSGAHTDTQYF. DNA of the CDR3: TGTGCCAGTAGTATGAGCGGGGCCCACACAGATACGCAGTATTTT.

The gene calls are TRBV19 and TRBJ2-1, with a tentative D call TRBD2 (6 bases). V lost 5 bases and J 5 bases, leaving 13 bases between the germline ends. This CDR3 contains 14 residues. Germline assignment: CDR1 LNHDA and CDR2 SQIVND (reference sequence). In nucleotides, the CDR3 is TGTGCCAGTAGTTCGGCTAGCGCCCACAATGAGCAGTTCTTC. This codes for CASSSASAHNEQFF. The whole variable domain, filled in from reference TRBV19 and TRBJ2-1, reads DGGITQSPKYLFRKEGQNVTLSCEQNLNHDAMYWYRQDPGQGLRLIYYSQIVNDFQKGDIAEGYSVSREKKESFPLTVTSAQKNPTAFYLCASSSASAHNEQFFGPGTRLTVL.

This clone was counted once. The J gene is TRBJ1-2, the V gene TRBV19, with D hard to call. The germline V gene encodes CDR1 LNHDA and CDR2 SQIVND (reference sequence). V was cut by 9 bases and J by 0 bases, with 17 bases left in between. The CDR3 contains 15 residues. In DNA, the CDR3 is TGTGCCAGCCACCCGGGAGTGGAAGCTAACTATGGCTACACCTTC. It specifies CASHPGVEANYGYTF.

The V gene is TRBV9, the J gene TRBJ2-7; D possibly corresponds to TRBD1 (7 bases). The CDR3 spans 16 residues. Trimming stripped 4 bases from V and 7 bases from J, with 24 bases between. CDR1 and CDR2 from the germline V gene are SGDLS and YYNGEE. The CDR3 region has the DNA TGTGCCAGCAGCAAGGCCGGCGGGACAGCCCTCTGGGAGCAGTACTTC. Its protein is CASSKAGGTALWEQYF.

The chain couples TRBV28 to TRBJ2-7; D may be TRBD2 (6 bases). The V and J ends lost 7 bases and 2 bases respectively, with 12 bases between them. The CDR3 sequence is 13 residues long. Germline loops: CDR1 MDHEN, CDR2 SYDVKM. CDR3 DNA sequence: TGTGCCAGCACGGAGCGGAGGGCCTACGAGCAGTACTTC. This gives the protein CASTERRAYEQYF.

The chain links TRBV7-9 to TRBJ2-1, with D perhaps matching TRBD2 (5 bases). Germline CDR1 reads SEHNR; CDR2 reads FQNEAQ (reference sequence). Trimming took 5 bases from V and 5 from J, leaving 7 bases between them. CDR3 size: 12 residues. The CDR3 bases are TGTGCCAGCAGCCGGACTGACAATGAGCAGTTCTTC. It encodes CASSRTDNEQFF.

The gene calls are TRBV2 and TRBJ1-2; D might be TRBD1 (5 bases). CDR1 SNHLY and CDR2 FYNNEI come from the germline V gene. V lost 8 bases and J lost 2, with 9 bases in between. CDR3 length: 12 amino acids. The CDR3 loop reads CASGAVNYGYTF. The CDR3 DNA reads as TGTGCCAGCGGGGCAGTCAACTATGGCTACACCTTC.

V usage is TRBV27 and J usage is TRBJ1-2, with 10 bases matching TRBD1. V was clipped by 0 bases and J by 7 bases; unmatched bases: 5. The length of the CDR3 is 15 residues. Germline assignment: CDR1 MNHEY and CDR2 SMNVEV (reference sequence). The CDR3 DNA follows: TGTGCCAGCAGTTTATCCGGGGACAGGGGTTTTGGCTACACCTTC. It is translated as CASSLSGDRGFGYTF.

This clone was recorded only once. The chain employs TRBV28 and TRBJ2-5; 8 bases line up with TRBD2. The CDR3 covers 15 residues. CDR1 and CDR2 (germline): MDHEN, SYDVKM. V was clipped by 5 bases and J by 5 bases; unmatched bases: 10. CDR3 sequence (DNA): TGTGCCAGCAGTCCCCAAGGCGGGGGGTTGGAGACCCAGTACTTC. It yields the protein CASSPQGGGLETQYF.

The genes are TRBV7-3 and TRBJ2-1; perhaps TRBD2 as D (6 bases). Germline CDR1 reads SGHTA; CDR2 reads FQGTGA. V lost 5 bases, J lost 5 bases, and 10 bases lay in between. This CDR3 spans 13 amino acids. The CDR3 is CASSPDYNNEQFF. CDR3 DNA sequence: TGTGCCAGCAGCCCGGACTATAACAATGAGCAGTTCTTC.

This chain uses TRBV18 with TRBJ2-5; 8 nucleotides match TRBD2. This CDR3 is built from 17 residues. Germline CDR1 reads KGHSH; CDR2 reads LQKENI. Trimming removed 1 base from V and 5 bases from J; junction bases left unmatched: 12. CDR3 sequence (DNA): TGTGCCAGCTCACCACGGGATCTAGCGGGCGCATGGGAGACCCAGTACTTC. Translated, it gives CASSPRDLAGAWETQYF.

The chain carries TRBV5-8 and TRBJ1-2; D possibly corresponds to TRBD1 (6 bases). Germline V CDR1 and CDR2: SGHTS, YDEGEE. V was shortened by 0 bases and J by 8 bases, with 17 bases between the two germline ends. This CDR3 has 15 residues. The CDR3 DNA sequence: TGTGCCAGCAGCTTGGGGTACAGGGTAAGGTACGGCTACACCTTC. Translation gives CASSLGYRVRYGYTF.

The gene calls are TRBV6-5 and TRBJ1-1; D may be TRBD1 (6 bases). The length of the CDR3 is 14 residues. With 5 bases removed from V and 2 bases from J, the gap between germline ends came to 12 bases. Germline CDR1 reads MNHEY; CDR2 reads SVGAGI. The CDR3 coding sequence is TGTGCCAGCAGTCCCCGGACAGACAACACTGAAGCTTTCTTT. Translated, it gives CASSPRTDNTEAFF.